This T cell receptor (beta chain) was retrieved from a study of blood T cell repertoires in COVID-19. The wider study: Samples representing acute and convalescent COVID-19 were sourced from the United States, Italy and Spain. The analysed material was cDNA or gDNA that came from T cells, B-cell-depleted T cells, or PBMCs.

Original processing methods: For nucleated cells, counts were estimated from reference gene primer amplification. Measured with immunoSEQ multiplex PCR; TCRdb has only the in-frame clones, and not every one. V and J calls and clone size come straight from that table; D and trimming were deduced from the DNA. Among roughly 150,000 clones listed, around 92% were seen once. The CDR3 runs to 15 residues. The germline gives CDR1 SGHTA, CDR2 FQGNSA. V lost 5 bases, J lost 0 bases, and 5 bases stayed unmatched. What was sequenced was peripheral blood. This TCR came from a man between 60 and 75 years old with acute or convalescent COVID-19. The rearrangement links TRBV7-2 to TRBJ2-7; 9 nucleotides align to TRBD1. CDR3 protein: CASSTDRGTSYEQYF. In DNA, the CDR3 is TGTGCCAGCAGCACGGACAGGGGCACCTCCTACGAGCAGTACTTC.